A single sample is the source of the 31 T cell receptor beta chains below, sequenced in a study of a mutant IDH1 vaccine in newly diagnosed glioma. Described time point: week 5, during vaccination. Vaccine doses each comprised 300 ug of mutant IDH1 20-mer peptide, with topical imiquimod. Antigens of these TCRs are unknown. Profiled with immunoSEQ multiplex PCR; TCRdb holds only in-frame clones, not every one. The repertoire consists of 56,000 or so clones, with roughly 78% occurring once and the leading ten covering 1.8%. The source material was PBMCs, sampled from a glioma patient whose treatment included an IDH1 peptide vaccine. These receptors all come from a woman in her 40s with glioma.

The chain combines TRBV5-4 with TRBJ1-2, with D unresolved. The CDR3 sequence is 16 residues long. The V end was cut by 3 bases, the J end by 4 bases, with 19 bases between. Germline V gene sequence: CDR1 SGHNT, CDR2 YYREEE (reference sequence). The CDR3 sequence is CASSSPWDLAGYGYTF. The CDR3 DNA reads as TGTGCCAGCAGCTCCCCATGGGATCTTGCTGGCTATGGCTACACCTTC.

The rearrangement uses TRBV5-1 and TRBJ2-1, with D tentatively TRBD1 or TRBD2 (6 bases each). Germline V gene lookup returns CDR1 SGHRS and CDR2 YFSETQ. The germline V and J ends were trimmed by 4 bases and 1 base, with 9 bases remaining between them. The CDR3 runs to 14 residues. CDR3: CASSGGGSYNEQFF. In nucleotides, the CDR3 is TGCGCCAGCAGCGGAGGGGGATCCTACAATGAGCAGTTCTTC.

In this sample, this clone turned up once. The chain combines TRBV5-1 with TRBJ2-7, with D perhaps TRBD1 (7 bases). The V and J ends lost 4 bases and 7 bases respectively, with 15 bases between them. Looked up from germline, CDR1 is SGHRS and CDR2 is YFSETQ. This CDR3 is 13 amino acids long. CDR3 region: CASSRTGAGEQYF. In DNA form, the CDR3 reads TGCGCCAGCAGCCGGACAGGCGCGGGGGAGCAGTACTTC.

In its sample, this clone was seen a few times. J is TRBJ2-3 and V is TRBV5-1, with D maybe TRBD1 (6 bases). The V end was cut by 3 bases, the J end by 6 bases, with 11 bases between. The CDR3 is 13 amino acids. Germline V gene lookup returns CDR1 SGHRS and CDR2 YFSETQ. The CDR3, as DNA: TGCGCCAGCAGCTCAGGGGATGCGGATACGCAGTATTTT. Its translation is CASSSGDADTQYF.

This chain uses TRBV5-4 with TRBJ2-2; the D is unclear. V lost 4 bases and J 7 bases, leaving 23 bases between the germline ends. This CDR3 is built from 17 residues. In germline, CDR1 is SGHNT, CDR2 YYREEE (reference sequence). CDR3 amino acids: CASSPGATGSRNGELFF. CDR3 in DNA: TGTGCCAGCAGCCCCGGAGCGACGGGCTCGAGAAACGGGGAGCTGTTTTTT.

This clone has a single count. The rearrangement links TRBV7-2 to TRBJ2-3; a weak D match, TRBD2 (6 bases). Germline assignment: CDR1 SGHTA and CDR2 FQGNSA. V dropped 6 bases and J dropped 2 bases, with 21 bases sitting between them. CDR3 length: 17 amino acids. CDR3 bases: TGTGCCAGCAGTCGTCTCCGGGACTCATACCACACAGATACGCAGTATTTT. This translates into CASSRLRDSYHTDTQYF.

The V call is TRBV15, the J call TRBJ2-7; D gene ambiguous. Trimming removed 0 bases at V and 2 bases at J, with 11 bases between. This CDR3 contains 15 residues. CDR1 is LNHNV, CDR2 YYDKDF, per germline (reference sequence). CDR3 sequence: CATSREADRPYEQYF. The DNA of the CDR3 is TGTGCCACCAGCAGAGAGGCAGACCGTCCCTACGAGCAGTACTTC.

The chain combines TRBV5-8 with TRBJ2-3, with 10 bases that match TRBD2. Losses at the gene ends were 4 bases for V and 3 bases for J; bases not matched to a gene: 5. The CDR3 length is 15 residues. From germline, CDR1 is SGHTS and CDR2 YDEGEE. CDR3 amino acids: CASSGSGGDTDTQYF. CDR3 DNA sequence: TGTGCCAGCAGCGGGAGCGGGGGGGATACAGATACGCAGTATTTT.

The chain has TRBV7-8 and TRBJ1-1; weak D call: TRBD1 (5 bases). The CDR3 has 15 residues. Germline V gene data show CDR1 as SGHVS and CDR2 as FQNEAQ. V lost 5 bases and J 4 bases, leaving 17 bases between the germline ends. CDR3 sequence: CASSIGRGRVTEAFF. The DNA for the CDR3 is TGTGCCAGCAGCATTGGACGGGGGAGAGTCACTGAAGCTTTCTTT.

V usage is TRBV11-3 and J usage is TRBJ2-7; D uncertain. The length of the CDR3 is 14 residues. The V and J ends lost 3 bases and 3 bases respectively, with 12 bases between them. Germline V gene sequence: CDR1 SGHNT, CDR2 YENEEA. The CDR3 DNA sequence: TGTGCCAGCAGCTTTGAGGTTATAGTCTACGAGCAGTACTTC. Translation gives CASSFEVIVYEQYF.

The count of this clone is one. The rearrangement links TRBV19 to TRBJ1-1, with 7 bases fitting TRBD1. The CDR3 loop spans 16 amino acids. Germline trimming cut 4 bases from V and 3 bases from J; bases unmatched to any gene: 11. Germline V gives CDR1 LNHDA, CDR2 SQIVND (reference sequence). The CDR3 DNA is TGTGCCAGTAGTACCCTGACAGGGCAAGGGGACACTGAAGCTTTCTTT. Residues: CASSTLTGQGDTEAFF.

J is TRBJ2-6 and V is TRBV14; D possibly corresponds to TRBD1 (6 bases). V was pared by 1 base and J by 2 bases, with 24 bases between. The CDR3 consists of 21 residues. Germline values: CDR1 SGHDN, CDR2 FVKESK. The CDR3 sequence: CASSQAWAGVTFLTGANVLTF. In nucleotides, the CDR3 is TGTGCCAGCAGCCAAGCGTGGGCAGGGGTAACCTTCCTAACTGGGGCCAACGTCCTGACTTTC.

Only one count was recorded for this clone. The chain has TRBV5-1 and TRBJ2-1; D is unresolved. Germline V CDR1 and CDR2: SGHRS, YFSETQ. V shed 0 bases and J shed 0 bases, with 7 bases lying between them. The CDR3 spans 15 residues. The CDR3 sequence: CASSLGSSSYNEQFF. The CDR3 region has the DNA TGCGCCAGCAGCTTGGGGTCAAGCTCCTACAATGAGCAGTTCTTC.

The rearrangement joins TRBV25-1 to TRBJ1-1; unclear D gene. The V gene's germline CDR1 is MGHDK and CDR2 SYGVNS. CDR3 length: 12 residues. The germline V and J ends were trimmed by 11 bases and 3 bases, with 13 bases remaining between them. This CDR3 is CAPTGSDTEAFF. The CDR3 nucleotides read TGTGCCCCCACGGGGTCCGACACTGAAGCTTTCTTT.

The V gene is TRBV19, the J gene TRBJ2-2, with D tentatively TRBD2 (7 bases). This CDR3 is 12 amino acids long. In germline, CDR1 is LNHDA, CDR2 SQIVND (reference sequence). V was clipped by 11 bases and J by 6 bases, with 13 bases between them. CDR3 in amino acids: CAAKGGAGELFF. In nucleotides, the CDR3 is TGTGCCGCAAAAGGGGGGGCCGGGGAGCTGTTTTTT. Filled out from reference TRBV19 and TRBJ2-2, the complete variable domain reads DGGITQSPKYLFRKEGQNVTLSCEQNLNHDAMYWYRQDPGQGLRLIYYSQIVNDFQKGDIAEGYSVSREKKESFPLTVTSAQKNPTAFYLCAAKGGAGELFFGEGSRLTVL.

Written as DNA, the CDR3 is TGTGCCAGCAGTTTTCGAGCGGGGGTATACAATGAGCAGTTCTTC. Protein sequence: CASSFRAGVYNEQFF. V is TRBV28 and J is TRBJ2-1; 8 nucleotides match TRBD2. J lost 4 bases, V lost 3 bases, and 5 bases had no gene match. Looked up from germline, CDR1 is MDHEN and CDR2 is SYDVKM. This CDR3 has 15 amino acids.

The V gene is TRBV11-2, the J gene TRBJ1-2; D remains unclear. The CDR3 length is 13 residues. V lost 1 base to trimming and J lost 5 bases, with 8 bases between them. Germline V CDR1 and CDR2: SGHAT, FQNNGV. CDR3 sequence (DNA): TGTGCCAGCAGCTTAGGTCCAGAGTATGGCTACACCTTC. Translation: CASSLGPEYGYTF. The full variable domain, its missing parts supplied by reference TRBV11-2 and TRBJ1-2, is EAGVAQSPRYKIIEKRQSVAFWCNPISGHATLYWYQQILGQGPKLLIQFQNNGVVDDSQLPKDRFSAERLKGVDSTLKIQPAKLEDSAVYLCASSLGPEYGYTFGSGTRLTVV.

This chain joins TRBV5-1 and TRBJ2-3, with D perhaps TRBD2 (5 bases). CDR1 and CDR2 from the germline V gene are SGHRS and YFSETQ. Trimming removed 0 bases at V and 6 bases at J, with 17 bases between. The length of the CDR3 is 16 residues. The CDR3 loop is CASSLGGSSGADTQYF. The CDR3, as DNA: TGCGCCAGCAGCTTGGGCGGTAGCAGCGGAGCCGATACGCAGTATTTT. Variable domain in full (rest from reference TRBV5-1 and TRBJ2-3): KAGVTQTPRYLIKTRGQQVTLSCSPISGHRSVSWYQQTPGQGLQFLFEYFSETQRNKGNFPGRFSGRQFSNSRSEMNVSTLELGDSALYLCASSLGGSSGADTQYFGPGTRLTVL.

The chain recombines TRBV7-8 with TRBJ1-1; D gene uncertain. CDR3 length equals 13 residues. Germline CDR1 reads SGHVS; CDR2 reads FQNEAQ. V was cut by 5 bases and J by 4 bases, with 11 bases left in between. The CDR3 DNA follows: TGTGCCAGCAGCACCGACCTGAGCACTGAAGCTTTCTTT. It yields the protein CASSTDLSTEAFF.

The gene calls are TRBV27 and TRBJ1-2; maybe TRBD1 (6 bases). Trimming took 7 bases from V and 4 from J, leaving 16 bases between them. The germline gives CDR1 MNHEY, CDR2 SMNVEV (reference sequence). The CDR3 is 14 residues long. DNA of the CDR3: TGTGCCAGCACTCCTTCGGGGGGCATCTATGGCTACACCTTC. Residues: CASTPSGGIYGYTF.

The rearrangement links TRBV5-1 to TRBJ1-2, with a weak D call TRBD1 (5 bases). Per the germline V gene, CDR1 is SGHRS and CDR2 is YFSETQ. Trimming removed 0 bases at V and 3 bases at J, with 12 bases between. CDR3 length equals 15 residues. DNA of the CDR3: TGCGCCAGCAGCTTGGAGGGGAGTACTTACTATGGCTACACCTTC. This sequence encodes CASSLEGSTYYGYTF.

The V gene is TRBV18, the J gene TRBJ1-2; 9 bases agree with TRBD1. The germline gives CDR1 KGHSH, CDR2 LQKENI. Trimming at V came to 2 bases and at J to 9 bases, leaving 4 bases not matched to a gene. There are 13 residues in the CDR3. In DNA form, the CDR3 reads TGTGCCAGCTCACCAGTAACAGGGGGCCGCTACACCTTC. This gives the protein CASSPVTGGRYTF.

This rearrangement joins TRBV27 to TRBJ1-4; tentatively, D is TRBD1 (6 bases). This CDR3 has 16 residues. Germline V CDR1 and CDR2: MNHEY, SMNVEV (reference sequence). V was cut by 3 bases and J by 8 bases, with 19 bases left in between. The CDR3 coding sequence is TGTGCCAGCAGTTTTATCAGGGGACCGGTGGGGGAAAAACTGTTTTTT. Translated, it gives CASSFIRGPVGEKLFF.

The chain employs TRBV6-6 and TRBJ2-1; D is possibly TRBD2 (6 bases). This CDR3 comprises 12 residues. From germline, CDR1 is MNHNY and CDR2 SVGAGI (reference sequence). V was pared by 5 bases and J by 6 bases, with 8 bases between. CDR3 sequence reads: CASSPGANEQFF. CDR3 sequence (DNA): TGTGCCAGCAGTCCGGGAGCCAATGAGCAGTTCTTC.

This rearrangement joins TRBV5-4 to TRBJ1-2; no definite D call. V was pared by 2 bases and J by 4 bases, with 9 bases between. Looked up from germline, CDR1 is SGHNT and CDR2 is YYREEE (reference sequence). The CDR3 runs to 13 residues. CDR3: CASSFQEGYGYTF. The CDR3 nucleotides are TGTGCCAGCAGCTTCCAAGAAGGCTATGGCTACACCTTC.

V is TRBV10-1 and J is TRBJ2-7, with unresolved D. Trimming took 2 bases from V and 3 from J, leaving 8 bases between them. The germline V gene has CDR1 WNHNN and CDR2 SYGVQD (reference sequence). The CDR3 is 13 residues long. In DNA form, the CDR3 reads TGCGCCAGCAGTGAGCAGGTAGACTACGAGCAGTACTTC. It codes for CASSEQVDYEQYF.

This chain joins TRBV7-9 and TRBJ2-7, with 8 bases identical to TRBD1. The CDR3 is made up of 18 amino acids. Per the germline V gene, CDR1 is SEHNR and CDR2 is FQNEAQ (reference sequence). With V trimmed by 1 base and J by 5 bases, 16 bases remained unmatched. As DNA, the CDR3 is TGTGCCAGCAGCTTAGGACTAGTAGGGCAGGGGGCTCGAGACGAGCAGTACTTC. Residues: CASSLGLVGQGARDEQYF. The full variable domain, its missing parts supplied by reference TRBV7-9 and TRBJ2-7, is DTGVSQNPRHKITKRGQNVTFRCDPISEHNRLYWYRQTLGQGPEFLTYFQNEAQLEKSRLLSDRFSAERPKGSFSTLEIQRTEQGDSAMYLCASSLGLVGQGARDEQYFGPGTRLTVT.

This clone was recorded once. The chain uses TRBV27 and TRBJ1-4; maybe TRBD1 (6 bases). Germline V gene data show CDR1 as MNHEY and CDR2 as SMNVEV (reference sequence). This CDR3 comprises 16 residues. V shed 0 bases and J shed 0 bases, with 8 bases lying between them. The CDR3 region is CASSLSWTATNEKLFF. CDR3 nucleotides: TGTGCCAGCAGTTTATCCTGGACAGCAACTAATGAAAAACTGTTTTTT.

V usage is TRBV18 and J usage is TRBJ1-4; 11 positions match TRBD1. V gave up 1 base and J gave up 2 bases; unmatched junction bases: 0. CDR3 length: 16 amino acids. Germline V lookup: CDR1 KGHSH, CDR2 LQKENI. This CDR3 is CASSPRTGGTNEKLFF. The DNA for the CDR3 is TGTGCCAGCTCACCACGGACAGGGGGCACTAATGAAAAACTGTTTTTT. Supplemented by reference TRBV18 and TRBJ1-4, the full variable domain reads NAGVMQNPRHLVRRRGQEARLRCSPMKGHSHVYWYRQLPEEGLKFMVYLQKENIIDESGMPKERFSAEFPKEGPSILRIQQVVRGDSAAYFCASSPRTGGTNEKLFFGSGTQLSVL.

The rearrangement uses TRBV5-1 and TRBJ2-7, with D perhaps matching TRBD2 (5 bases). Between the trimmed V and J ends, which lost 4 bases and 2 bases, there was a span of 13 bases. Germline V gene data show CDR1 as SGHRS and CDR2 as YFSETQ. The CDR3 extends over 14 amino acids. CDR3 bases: TGCGCCAGCAGCCCCGACGGGAATACCTACGAGCAGTACTTC. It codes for CASSPDGNTYEQYF.

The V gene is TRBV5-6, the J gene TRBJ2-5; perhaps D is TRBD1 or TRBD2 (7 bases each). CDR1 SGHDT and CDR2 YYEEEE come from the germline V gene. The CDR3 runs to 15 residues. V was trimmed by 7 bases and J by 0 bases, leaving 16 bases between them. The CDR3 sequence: CASFPRGGYQETQYF. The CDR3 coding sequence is TGTGCCAGCTTCCCCAGGGGGGGGTACCAAGAGACCCAGTACTTC.